The clone carrying this T cell receptor (beta chain) was counted a few times. Antigen: not known. One end of the junction varies from germline; a read error may be responsible. CD45RO/CCR7/CD25/CD127/CD95/CD27 sorting isolated CD4+ naive, central memory, regulatory and stem cell-like memory cells. Germline CDR1 MDHEN, CDR2 SYDVKM. This CDR3 has 11 residues. This entry comes from a study of beta chain features in type 1 diabetes. Study-wide results and caveats: Shortening that was moderate but significant affected the TCRB CDR3s of Type 1 diabetes patients in all four CD4+ subsets. Still unanswered here is whether HLA type influences TCRB rearrangement. Insertions were fewer and deletions more numerous at VDJ junctions in type 1 diabetes patients.

The isolated RNA, all of it, was reverse transcribed, so expressed TCRB transcripts were what got sequenced. Sequencing of naive, central memory and regulatory T cell samples gave an average of about 3.7 million reads. The table came from immunoSEQ multiplex PCR; TCRdb's copy has only in-frame clones and leaves some out. Here the sample spans about 650,000 clones, 9.5% to 15% being singletons. The sequenced sample was naive CD4+ T cells from blood. The chain combines TRBV28 with TRBJ1-2; 9 nucleotides agree with TRBD1. This receptor was taken from a man aged 30-40 years with type 1 diabetes. CDR3 nucleotides: TGTGCCAGCAGTGTGGGACAGGGTCACAACTTC. This encodes CASSVGQGHNF.